This section outlines one T cell receptor beta chain sequence together with its context. Its antigen is unidentified. This CDR3 is built from 16 residues. Germline CDR1 reads LGHNT; CDR2 reads FRNRAP. Trimming removed 0 bases from V and 8 bases from J, with 19 bases in between. This entry is derived from a study of T cell responses to AZD1222 COVID-19 vaccine. The repertoire was sequenced with immunoSEQ multiplex PCR; TCRdb's copy has only in-frame clones and lacks some. Found here are some 110,000 clones, approximately 83% of them singletons; the top ten hold roughly 3.9%. Study-level findings and limits: Breadth and depth of Spike-specific TCRs rose after two AZD1222 doses. Epitopes outside B.1.351 and B.1.1.7 mutated regions reportedly drew nearly half of spike TCRs. Females outnumbered males among donors, who were mostly white British; clonal diversity was possibly underestimated. Samples come after the peak T cell response, not at day 14.

The chain joins TRBV12-5 to TRBJ1-2, with D hard to call. The TCR sequence derives from an adult in good health. Here the sequenced sample was peripheral blood, taken on day 0 of MenACWY control vaccination. For the CDR3, the DNA is TGTGCTAGTGGTTTGGTAATTAAGGCACACCTATCCGGCTACACCTTC. As protein: CASGLVIKAHLSGYTF.